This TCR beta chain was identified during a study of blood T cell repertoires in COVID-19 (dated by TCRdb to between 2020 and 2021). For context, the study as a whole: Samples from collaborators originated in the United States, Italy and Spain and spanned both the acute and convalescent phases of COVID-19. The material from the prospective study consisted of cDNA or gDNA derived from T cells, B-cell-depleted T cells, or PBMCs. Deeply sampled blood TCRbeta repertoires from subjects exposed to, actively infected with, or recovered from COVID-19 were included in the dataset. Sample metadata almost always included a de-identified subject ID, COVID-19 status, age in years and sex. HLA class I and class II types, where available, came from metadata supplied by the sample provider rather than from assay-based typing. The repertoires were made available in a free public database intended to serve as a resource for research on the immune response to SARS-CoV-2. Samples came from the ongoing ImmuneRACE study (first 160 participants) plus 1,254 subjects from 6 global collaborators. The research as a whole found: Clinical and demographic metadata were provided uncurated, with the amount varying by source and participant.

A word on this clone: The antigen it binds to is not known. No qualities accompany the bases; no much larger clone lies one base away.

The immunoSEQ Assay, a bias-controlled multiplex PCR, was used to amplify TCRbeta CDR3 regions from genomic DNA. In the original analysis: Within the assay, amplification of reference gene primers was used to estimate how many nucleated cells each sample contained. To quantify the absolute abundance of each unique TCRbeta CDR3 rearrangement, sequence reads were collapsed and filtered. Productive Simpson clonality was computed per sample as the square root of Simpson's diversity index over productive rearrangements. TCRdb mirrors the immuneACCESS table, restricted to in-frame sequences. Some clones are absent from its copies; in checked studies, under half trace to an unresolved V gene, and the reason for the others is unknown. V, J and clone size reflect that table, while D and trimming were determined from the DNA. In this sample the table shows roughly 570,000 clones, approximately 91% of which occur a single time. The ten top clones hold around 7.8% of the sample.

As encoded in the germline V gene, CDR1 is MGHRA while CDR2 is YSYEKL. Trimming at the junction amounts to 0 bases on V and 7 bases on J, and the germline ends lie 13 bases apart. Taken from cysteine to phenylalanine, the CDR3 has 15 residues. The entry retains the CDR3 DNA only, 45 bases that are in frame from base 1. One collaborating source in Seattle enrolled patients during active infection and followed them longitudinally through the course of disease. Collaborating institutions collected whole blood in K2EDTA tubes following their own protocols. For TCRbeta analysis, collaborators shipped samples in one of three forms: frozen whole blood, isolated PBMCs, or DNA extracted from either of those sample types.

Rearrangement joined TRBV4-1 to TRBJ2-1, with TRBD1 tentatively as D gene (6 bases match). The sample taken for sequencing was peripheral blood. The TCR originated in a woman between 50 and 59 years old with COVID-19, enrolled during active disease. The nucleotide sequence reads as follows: TGCGCCAGCAGCCAAGATGGGGGCGACTTGAATGAGCAGTTCTTC. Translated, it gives CASSQDGGDLNEQFF.